Presented here are 30 T cell receptor beta chains from one specimen sequenced in a study of cytomegalovirus exposure and HLA in healthy donors. Both 60 Vbeta primers and 13 Jbeta primers went into the PCR. TCRdb keeps only in-frame clones here, not all; method: immunoSEQ multiplex PCR. This sample has fewer than 150,000 clones, with 70% found just once. The sequenced sample was PBMCs. Receptors originate from a woman aged 25 to 39 in good health and CMV-seronegative.

Of note for this clone: An end of the junction differs from the germline gene, which may be a read error. The rearrangement joins TRBV2 to TRBJ1-2; D not resolved. This CDR3 spans 14 amino acids. Per germline, CDR1 SNHLY and CDR2 FYNNEI. The CDR3, as DNA: TGTGCCAGCAGTGAACAACGGAGAAACTATGGCCACACCTTC. Translating gives CASSEQRRNYGHTF.

V is TRBV4-2 and J is TRBJ2-1, with 7 positions matching TRBD1. V lost 3 bases, J lost 7 bases, and 15 bases stayed unmatched. CDR3 length: 17 amino acids. The germline CDR1 and CDR2 sequences are LGHNA and YNFKEQ. The CDR3 sequence is CASSHTITWQGENEQFF. For the CDR3, the DNA is TGTGCCAGCAGCCATACCATTACCTGGCAGGGGGAAAATGAGCAGTTCTTC.

This sequence joins TRBV2 and TRBJ2-1, with D possibly TRBD1 on 5 matching bases. Germline CDR1 reads SNHLY; CDR2 reads FYNNEI. V was trimmed by 6 bases and J by 7 bases, leaving 10 bases between them. The CDR3 sequence is 12 residues long. The CDR3 nucleotides read TGTGCCAGCAGCCCGACAGCTAATGAGCAGTTCTTC. This encodes CASSPTANEQFF.

This sequence joins TRBV4-2 and TRBJ2-5; TRBD2 matches 7 bases. CDR1 LGHNA and CDR2 YNFKEQ come from the germline V gene. This CDR3 is built from 15 residues. With 0 bases clipped from V and 4 bases from J, the junction kept 5 bases outside the gene matches. This chain's CDR3 is CASSQDGGRRETQYF. The CDR3 DNA follows: TGTGCCAGCAGCCAAGACGGCGGGAGAAGAGAGACCCAGTACTTC.

CDR3 in DNA: TGCAGCGTTAACGGAGAAGGGAGGACCTCCTACACTGAAGCTTTCTTT. Residues: CSVNGEGRTSYTEAFF. The chain is built from TRBV29-1 and TRBJ1-1; D not resolved. The V and J ends lost 5 bases and 3 bases respectively, with 22 bases between them. The CDR3 covers 16 residues. In germline, CDR1 is SQVTM, CDR2 ANQGSEA.

Only a few counts were recorded for this clone. V and J are TRBV10-1 and TRBJ2-7; perhaps TRBD2 as D (5 bases). Germline V gene data show CDR1 as WNHNN and CDR2 as SYGVQD (reference sequence). Trimming stripped 3 bases from V and 4 bases from J, with 10 bases between. The length of the CDR3 is 13 residues. The CDR3 region has the DNA TGCGCCAGCAGTGAATTTCGAGGGTACGAGCAGTACTTC. As protein: CASSEFRGYEQYF.

The rearrangement uses TRBV7-9 and TRBJ2-3, with D unresolved. The V gene's germline CDR1 is SEHNR and CDR2 FQNEAQ (reference sequence). CDR3 length: 12 residues. Trimming shortened V by 5 bases and J by 7 bases, and 10 bases separated the two germline ends. The CDR3 protein is CASSIGPNTQYF. DNA of the CDR3: TGTGCCAGCAGCATAGGTCCTAATACGCAGTATTTT.

The V gene is TRBV5-4, the J gene TRBJ2-3, with D perhaps TRBD2 (6 bases). Between the trimmed V and J ends, which lost 4 bases and 1 base, there was a span of 13 bases. The germline V gene has CDR1 SGHNT and CDR2 YYREEE (reference sequence). The CDR3 spans 15 residues. The CDR3 bases are TGTGCCAGCAGCCCAGCCGGGAGCCGCACAGATACGCAGTATTTT. Encoded protein: CASSPAGSRTDTQYF.

This clone turned up a few times. The V gene is TRBV28, the J gene TRBJ2-5; tentative D call: TRBD2 (5 bases). The J call may be wrong; the DNA end is better matched by TRBJ2-7. CDR1 is MDHEN and CDR2 is SYDVKM in the germline V gene. This CDR3 has 14 amino acids. DNA of the CDR3: TGTGCCAGCAACACACGACCGGGGAACTACGAGCAGTACTTC. It specifies CASNTRPGNYEQYF.

In its sample, this clone was seen a few times. In DNA, the CDR3 is TGCGCCAGCAGCCAAGATTGGGCTAGCGGGGGCCGAGAGACCCAGTACTTC. Protein sequence: CASSQDWASGGRETQYF. J is TRBJ2-5 and V is TRBV4-1; TRBD2 aligns across 10 bases. Germline loops: CDR1 MGHRA, CDR2 YSYEKL. The V segment lost 0 bases and the J segment 4 bases; nucleotides outside the gene matches: 8. The CDR3 consists of 17 residues.

V and J are TRBV12-5 and TRBJ2-1; D is uncertain. With 5 bases removed from V and 0 bases from J, the gap between germline ends came to 2 bases. The CDR3 contains 12 residues. The germline V gene has CDR1 LGHNT and CDR2 FRNRAP. The CDR3 DNA reads as TGTGCTAGTGGTCGCTCCTACAATGAGCAGTTCTTC. This gives the protein CASGRSYNEQFF. The full variable domain, with the rest looked up from reference TRBV12-5 and TRBJ2-1, is DARVTQTPRHKVTEMGQEVTMRCQPILGHNTVFWYRQTMMQGLELLAYFRNRAPLDDSGMPKDRFSAEMPDATLATLKIQPSEPRDSAVYFCASGRSYNEQFFGPGTRLTVL.

The V gene is TRBV19, the J gene TRBJ1-1; D might be TRBD1 (6 bases). The CDR3 consists of 15 residues. Germline V gene lookup returns CDR1 LNHDA and CDR2 SQIVND (reference sequence). The V end was cut by 7 bases, the J end by 2 bases, with 17 bases between. CDR3 DNA sequence: TGTGCCAGTACCCGGGCCAGGGGTAATAACACTGAAGCTTTCTTT. It translates to CASTRARGNNTEAFF.

There are a few counts of this clone. This chain connects TRBV19 to TRBJ1-4, with D unclear. In germline, CDR1 is LNHDA, CDR2 SQIVND (reference sequence). The CDR3 contains 14 residues. V shed 3 bases and J shed 8 bases, with 13 bases lying between them. The CDR3 sequence: CASSIFEGGEKLFF. CDR3 nucleotides: TGTGCCAGTAGTATCTTCGAGGGAGGAGAAAAACTGTTTTTT. The entire variable domain, with the rest obtained from reference TRBV19 and TRBJ1-4, is as follows: DGGITQSPKYLFRKEGQNVTLSCEQNLNHDAMYWYRQDPGQGLRLIYYSQIVNDFQKGDIAEGYSVSREKKESFPLTVTSAQKNPTAFYLCASSIFEGGEKLFFGSGTQLSVL.

Notes on this clone: At one end, the junction sequence differs from germline, possibly due to a read error. The chain uses TRBV7-9 and TRBJ1-1, with 7 bases aligning to TRBD1. The CDR3 contains 16 residues. Per the germline V gene, CDR1 is SEHNR and CDR2 is FQNEAQ (reference sequence). The CDR3 protein is CSSSLGTEIMNTEAFF. The DNA for the CDR3 is TGTTCCAGCAGCTTAGGGACAGAGATAATGAACACTGAAGCTTTCTTT.

V and J are TRBV4-2 and TRBJ2-7, with 10 nucleotides matching TRBD2. The germline V gene encodes CDR1 LGHNA and CDR2 YNFKEQ. V was clipped by 1 base and J by 0 bases; unmatched bases: 3. The CDR3 has 16 amino acids. In nucleotides, the CDR3 is TGTGCCAGCAGCCAAGGGACTAGCGGCCTCTCCTACGAGCAGTACTTC. Amino acid sequence: CASSQGTSGLSYEQYF.

The V gene is TRBV2, the J gene TRBJ2-7, with TRBD2 as a possible D gene (5 bases). The CDR3 has 13 residues. The V end was cut by 5 bases, the J end by 3 bases, with 11 bases between. Germline CDR1 SNHLY, CDR2 FYNNEI. The chain's CDR3 is CASSTSTSYEQYV. CDR3 nucleotide sequence: TGTGCCAGCAGTACCTCTACTAGCTACGAGCAGTACGTC.

The table lists this clone with a few counts. This chain links TRBV27 with TRBJ2-4, with D perhaps matching TRBD1 (5 bases). The V end lost 5 bases, the J end lost 11 bases, and 19 bases lay between the germline ends. The CDR3 consists of 14 residues. The germline V gene has CDR1 MNHEY and CDR2 SMNVEV (reference sequence). CDR3 region: CASSPLGPLAVQYF. The CDR3 bases are TGTGCCAGCAGTCCCCTGGGGCCATTGGCGGTTCAGTACTTC.

With regard to this clone: Germline is not matched at one junction end, which may reflect a read error. This chain uses TRBV7-7 with TRBJ2-5, with D possibly being TRBD2 (5 bases). Germline CDR1 and CDR2: SSHAT and FNYEAQ (reference sequence). The CDR3 contains 13 residues. As DNA, the CDR3 is TGTGCTAGCAGCCCGGCGGGCCAAGAGACCCAGTACTTC. Translated, it gives CASSPAGQETQYF.

This clone was detected once. This sequence joins TRBV4-2 and TRBJ2-3; 8 positions agree with TRBD2. Germline CDR1 is LGHNA and CDR2 is YNFKEQ. This CDR3 is built from 17 residues. The V and J ends lost 0 bases and 0 bases, in that order; junction bases with no gene match: 5. CDR3 sequence reads: CASSQEGGRTSTDTQYF. In DNA form, the CDR3 reads TGTGCCAGCAGCCAAGAGGGCGGGAGGACTAGCACAGATACGCAGTATTTT.

The rearrangement uses TRBV2 and TRBJ2-7; weak D call: TRBD1 (6 bases). The V gene lost 6 bases and the J gene lost 5 bases, with 11 bases spanning the gap. The CDR3 contains 12 residues. Looked up from germline, CDR1 is SNHLY and CDR2 is FYNNEI. CDR3 sequence: CASRSQGNEQYV. The DNA for the CDR3 is TGTGCCAGCAGATCACAGGGAAACGAGCAGTACGTC.

The chain couples TRBV28 to TRBJ2-1; weak D call: TRBD2 (6 bases). The V end was cut by 6 bases, the J end by 4 bases, with 19 bases between. In germline, CDR1 is MDHEN, CDR2 SYDVKM. CDR3 size: 16 residues. CDR3 coding DNA: TGTGCCAGCAGCCAACATCCCCCTGCGGGGTACAATGAGCAGTTCTTC. It yields the protein CASSQHPPAGYNEQFF.

V and J are TRBV30 and TRBJ1-1; 8 nucleotides match TRBD1. V dropped 3 bases and J dropped 3; count of bases not matched to a gene: 12. Germline-derived CDR1 and CDR2 are GTSNPN and SVGIG (reference sequence). The CDR3 covers 16 residues. CDR3 bases: TGTGCCTGGAGGATATCAGGGGGCGGGAGGGACACTGAAGCTTTCTTT. Translated: CAWRISGGGRDTEAFF.

The V call is TRBV11-3, the J call TRBJ2-7; possible D gene TRBD1, 6 bases. CDR1 and CDR2 (germline): SGHNT, YENEEA. There are 14 residues in the CDR3. Trimming shortened V by 1 base and J by 3 bases, and 10 bases separated the two germline ends. CDR3 coding DNA: TGTGCCAGCAGCTTAGGGGGACACGACTACGAGCAGTACTTC. Protein: CASSLGGHDYEQYF.

The chain carries TRBV13 and TRBJ1-1; D remains ambiguous. Trimming took 0 bases from V and 0 from J, leaving 8 bases between them. Germline CDR1 is PRHDT and CDR2 is FYEKMQ (reference sequence). The CDR3 is 15 residues long. The CDR3 sequence: CASSLGTHMNTEAFF. The CDR3 nucleotides are TGTGCCAGCAGCTTAGGAACACATATGAACACTGAAGCTTTCTTT.

The CDR3 DNA sequence: TGCGCCAGCAGCCAGGGGATGGGGGCATCTGGAAACACCATATATTTT. Residues: CASSQGMGASGNTIYF. The chain recombines TRBV5-1 with TRBJ1-3, with D perhaps TRBD1 (6 bases). Germline CDR1 is SGHRS and CDR2 is YFSETQ. Trimming shortened V by 4 bases and J by 1 base, and 15 bases separated the two germline ends. The CDR3 loop spans 16 amino acids. Together with reference TRBV5-1 and TRBJ1-3, the CDR3 gives the full variable domain: KAGVTQTPRYLIKTRGQQVTLSCSPISGHRSVSWYQQTPGQGLQFLFEYFSETQRNKGNFPGRFSGRQFSNSRSEMNVSTLELGDSALYLCASSQGMGASGNTIYFGEGSWLTVV.

V usage is TRBV7-2 and J usage is TRBJ1-2, with D tentatively TRBD1 (6 bases). The ends were cut back, 3 bases at V and 7 bases at J, with 24 bases in the middle. Germline V gene data show CDR1 as SGHTA and CDR2 as FQGNSA. The length of the CDR3 is 17 residues. This chain's CDR3 is CASSFTTAQGVMRGYTF. The CDR3 nucleotides read TGTGCCAGCAGCTTTACAACCGCACAGGGAGTAATGCGTGGCTACACCTTC.

In its sample, this clone was seen a few times. The chain carries TRBV14 and TRBJ2-7, with 8 bases aligning to TRBD2. This CDR3 has 15 residues. The V segment lost 3 bases and the J segment 5 bases; nucleotides outside the gene matches: 9. The germline V gene has CDR1 SGHDN and CDR2 FVKESK. CDR3 protein: CASSQAGTRKDEQYF. CDR3 nucleotides: TGTGCCAGCAGCCAGGCCGGGACTAGGAAGGACGAGCAGTACTTC.

About this clone itself: One end of the junction fails to match germline, which may point to a read error. The chain couples TRBV7-7 to TRBJ2-2, with a tentative D call TRBD1 (6 bases). CDR3 size: 16 residues. Per the germline V gene, CDR1 is SSHAT and CDR2 is FNYEAQ (reference sequence). The CDR3 DNA sequence: TGTGCTAGCAGCCAGCGTCCCAGGGGCACCACCGGGGAGCTGTTTTTT. Its protein is CASSQRPRGTTGELFF.

The rearrangement joins TRBV5-1 to TRBJ2-5; tentative D call: TRBD2 (5 bases). Germline V gives CDR1 SGHRS, CDR2 YFSETQ. The V end was cut by 4 bases, the J end by 1 base, with 11 bases between. The CDR3 runs 14 residues. The CDR3 reads CASSVVTTQETQYF. CDR3 sequence (DNA): TGCGCCAGCAGCGTAGTGACTACCCAAGAGACCCAGTACTTC.

V and J are TRBV5-6 and TRBJ2-3, with 13 bases identical to TRBD2. With 4 bases clipped from V and 5 bases from J, the junction kept 1 base outside the gene matches. Per germline, CDR1 SGHDT and CDR2 YYEEEE. The CDR3 is 14 residues long. The CDR3 nucleotides read TGTGCCAGCAGCCGGACTAGCGGGGGAGATACGCAGTATTTT. Translation: CASSRTSGGDTQYF.